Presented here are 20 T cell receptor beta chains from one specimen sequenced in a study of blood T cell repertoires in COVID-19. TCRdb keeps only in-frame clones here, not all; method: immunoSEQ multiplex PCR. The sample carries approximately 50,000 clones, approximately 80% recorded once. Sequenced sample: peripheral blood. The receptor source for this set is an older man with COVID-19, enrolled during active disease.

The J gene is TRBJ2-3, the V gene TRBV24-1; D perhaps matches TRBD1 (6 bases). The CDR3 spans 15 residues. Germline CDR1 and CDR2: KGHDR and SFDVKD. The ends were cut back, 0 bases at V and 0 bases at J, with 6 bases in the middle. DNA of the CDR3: TGTGCCACCAGTGATTTGACAGGGAGCACAGATACGCAGTATTTT. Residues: CATSDLTGSTDTQYF.

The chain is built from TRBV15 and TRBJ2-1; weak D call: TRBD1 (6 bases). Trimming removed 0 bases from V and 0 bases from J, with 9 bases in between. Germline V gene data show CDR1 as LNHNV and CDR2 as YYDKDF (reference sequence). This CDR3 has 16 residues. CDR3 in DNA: TGTGCCACCAGCAGAGATGGACAGCACTCCTACAATGAGCAGTTCTTC. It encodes CATSRDGQHSYNEQFF.

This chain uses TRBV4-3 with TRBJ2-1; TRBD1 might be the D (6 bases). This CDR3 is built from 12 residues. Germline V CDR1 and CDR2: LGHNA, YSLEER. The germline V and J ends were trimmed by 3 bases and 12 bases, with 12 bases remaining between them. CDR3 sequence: CASSQGTRGQFF. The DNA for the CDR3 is TGCGCCAGCAGCCAGGGGACCAGGGGGCAGTTCTTC.

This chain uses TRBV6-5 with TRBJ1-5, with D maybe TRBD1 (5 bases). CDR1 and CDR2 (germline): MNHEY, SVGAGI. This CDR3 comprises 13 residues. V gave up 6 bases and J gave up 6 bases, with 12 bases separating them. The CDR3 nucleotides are TGTGCCAGCAGACCGGGGGGTACTCAGCCCCAGCATTTT. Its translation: CASRPGGTQPQHF.

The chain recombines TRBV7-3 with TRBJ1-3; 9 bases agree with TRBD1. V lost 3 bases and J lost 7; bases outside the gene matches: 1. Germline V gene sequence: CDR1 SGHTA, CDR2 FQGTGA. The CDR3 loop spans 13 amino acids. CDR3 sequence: CASSFGTGNTIYF. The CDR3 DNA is TGTGCCAGCAGCTTCGGGACAGGGAACACCATATATTTT.

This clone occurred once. The DNA for the CDR3 is TGTGCCAGCAGCCCATGGGGGGAAACCTACGAGCAGTACTTC. This sequence encodes CASSPWGETYEQYF. This sequence joins TRBV5-5 and TRBJ2-7; maybe TRBD2 (6 bases). The V end was cut by 4 bases, the J end by 2 bases, with 13 bases between. Germline V gene data show CDR1 as SGHKS and CDR2 as YYEKEE (reference sequence). The length of the CDR3 is 14 residues.

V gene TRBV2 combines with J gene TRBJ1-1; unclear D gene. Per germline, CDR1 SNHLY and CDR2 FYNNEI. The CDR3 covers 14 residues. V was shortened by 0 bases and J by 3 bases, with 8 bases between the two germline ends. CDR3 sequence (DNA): TGTGCCAGCAGTGAAGCTGGAGGGTACACTGAAGCTTTCTTT. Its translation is CASSEAGGYTEAFF. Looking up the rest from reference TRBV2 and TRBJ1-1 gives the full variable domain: EPEVTQTPSHQVTQMGQEVILRCVPISNHLYFYWYRQILGQKVEFLVSFYNNEISEKSEIFDDQFSVERPDGSNFTLKIRSTKLEDSAMYFCASSEAGGYTEAFFGQGTRLTVV.

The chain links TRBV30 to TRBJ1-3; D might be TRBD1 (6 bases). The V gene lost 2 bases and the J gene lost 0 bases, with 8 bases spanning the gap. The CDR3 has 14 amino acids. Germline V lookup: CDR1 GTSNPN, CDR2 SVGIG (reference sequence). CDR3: CAWSTGNSGNTIYF. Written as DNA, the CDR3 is TGTGCCTGGAGTACAGGGAACTCTGGAAACACCATATATTTT.

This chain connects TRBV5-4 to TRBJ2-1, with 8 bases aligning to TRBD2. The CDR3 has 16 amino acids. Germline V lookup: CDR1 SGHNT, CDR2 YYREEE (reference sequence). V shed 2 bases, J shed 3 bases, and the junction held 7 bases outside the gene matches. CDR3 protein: CASSFYGRAGYNEQFF. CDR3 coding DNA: TGTGCCAGCAGCTTCTACGGGAGGGCGGGCTACAATGAGCAGTTCTTC.

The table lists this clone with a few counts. In nucleotides, the CDR3 is TGCGCCAGCAGCTTCAAGAGACAGGGGGGTCCAGATACGCAGTATTTT. It specifies CASSFKRQGGPDTQYF. This chain links TRBV5-1 with TRBJ2-3, with 9 bases identical to TRBD1. J gave up 4 bases and V 2 bases, and 8 bases lay outside the gene matches. CDR3 length: 16 residues. Germline V lookup: CDR1 SGHRS, CDR2 YFSETQ.

Here the CDR3 DNA reads TGTGCCAGTAGTAGAGGGCCGGGACAGGGTGAAGCTTTCTTT. Protein: CASSRGPGQGEAFF. The chain joins TRBV19 to TRBJ1-1, with 9 nucleotides matching TRBD1. The germline V gene has CDR1 LNHDA and CDR2 SQIVND (reference sequence). The CDR3 length is 14 residues. Germline trimming cut 4 bases from V and 7 bases from J; bases unmatched to any gene: 7.

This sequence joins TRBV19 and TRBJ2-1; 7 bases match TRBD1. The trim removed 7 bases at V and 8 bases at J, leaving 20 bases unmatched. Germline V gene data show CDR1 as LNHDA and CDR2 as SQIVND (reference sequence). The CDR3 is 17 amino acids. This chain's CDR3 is CASTDPERQGVMDEQFF. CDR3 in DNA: TGTGCCAGTACCGATCCGGAGAGACAGGGTGTGATGGATGAGCAGTTCTTC.

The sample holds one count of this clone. CDR3: CASSLGDRGFNPHF. As DNA, the CDR3 is TGTGCCAGCAGCCTCGGGGACAGGGGTTTTAACCCCCACTTT. This rearrangement joins TRBV28 to TRBJ1-6, with 10 bases matching TRBD1. This CDR3 region has 14 residues. Trimming cost V 6 bases and J 18 bases; bases outside gene matches: 14. The germline V gene encodes CDR1 MDHEN and CDR2 SYDVKM.

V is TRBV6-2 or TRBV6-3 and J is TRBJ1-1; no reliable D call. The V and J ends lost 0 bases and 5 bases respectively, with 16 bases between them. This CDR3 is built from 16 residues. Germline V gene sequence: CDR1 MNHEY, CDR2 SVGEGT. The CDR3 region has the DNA TGTGCCAGCAGTTACTCTGTCCACATCGGCGGGACTGAAGCTTTCTTT. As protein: CASSYSVHIGGTEAFF.

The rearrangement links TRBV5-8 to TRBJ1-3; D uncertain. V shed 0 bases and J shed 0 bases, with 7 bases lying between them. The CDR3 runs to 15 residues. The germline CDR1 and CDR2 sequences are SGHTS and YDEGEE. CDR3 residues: CASSLGLISGNTIYF. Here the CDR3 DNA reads TGTGCCAGCAGCTTGGGGCTGATCTCTGGAAACACCATATATTTT.

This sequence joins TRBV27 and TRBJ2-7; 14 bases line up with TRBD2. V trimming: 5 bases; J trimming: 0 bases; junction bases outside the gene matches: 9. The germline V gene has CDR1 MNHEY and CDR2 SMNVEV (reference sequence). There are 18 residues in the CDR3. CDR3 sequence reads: CASSQLPGTSGSSYEQYV. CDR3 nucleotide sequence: TGTGCCAGCAGTCAATTGCCCGGGACTAGCGGGAGCTCCTACGAGCAGTACGTC.

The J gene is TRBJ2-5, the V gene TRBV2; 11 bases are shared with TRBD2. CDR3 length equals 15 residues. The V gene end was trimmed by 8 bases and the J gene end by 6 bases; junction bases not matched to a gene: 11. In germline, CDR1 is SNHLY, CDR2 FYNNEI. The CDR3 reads CASGVIAGGPQTQYF. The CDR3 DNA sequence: TGTGCCAGCGGAGTTATAGCGGGAGGGCCCCAGACCCAGTACTTC.

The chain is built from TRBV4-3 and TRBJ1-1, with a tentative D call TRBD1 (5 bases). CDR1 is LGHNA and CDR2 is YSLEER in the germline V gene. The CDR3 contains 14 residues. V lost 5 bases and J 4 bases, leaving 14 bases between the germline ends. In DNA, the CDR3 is TGCGCCAGCAGCTTGGGACTTGTCGGCACTGAAGCTTTCTTT. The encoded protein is CASSLGLVGTEAFF.

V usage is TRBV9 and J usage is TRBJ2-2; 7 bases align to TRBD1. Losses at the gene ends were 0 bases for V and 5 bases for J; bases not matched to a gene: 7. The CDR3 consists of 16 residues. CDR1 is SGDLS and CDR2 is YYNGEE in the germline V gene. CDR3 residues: CASSVGTGLGTGELFF. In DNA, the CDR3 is TGTGCCAGCAGCGTAGGGACAGGCCTGGGAACCGGGGAGCTGTTTTTT.

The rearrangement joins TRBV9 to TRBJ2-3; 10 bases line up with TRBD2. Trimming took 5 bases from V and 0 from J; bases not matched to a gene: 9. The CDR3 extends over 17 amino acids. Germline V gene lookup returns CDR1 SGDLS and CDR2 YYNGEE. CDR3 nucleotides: TGTGCCAGCAGTGGAGCGGGGGGGCCGGGCAGCACAGATACGCAGTATTTT. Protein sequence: CASSGAGGPGSTDTQYF.